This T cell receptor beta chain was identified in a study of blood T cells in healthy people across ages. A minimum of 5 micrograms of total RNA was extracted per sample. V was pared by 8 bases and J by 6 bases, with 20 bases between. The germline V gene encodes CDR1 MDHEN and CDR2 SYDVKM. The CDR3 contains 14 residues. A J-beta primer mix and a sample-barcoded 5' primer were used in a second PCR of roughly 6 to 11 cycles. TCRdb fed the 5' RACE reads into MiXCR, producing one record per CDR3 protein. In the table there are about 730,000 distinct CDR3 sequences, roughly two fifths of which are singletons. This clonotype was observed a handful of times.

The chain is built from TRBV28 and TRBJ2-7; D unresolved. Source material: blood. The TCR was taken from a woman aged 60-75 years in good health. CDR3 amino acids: CASAKGDWVTEQYF. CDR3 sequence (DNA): TGTGCCAGCGCTAAGGGCGACTGGGTAACCGAGCAGTACTTC.